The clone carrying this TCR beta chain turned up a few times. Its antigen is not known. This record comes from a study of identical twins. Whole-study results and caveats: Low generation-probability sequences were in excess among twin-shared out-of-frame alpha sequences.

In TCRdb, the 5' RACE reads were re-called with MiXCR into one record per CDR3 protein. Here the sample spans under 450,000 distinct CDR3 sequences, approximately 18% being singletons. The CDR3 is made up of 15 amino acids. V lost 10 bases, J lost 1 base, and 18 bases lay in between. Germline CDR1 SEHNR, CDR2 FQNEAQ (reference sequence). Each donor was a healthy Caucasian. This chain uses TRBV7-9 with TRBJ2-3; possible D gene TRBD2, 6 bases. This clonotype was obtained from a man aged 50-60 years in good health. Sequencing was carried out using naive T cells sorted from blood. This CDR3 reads CANGEWTTGTDTQYF. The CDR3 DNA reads TGTGCCAACGGCGAATGGACTACGGGCACAGATACGCAGTATTTT.